This T cell receptor beta chain was captured in a study of cytomegalovirus exposure and HLA in healthy donors. This clone was counted only a few times. The PCR was carried out with 60 Vbeta primers and 13 Jbeta primers. Method: immunoSEQ multiplex PCR; TCRdb's copy keeps in-frame clones and lacks some. The sample lists about 120,000 clones, roughly 76% occurring once. The CDR3 extends over 19 amino acids. Germline V gene lookup returns CDR1 SGHRS and CDR2 YFSETQ. Unmatched junction bases numbered 20, after V lost 7 bases and J lost 0 bases. Specimen: PBMCs. The chain employs TRBV5-1 and TRBJ1-1; 8 nucleotides line up with TRBD1. The clonotype originates from a man aged 25 to 40 in good health and CMV-seronegative. CDR3 nucleotide sequence: TGCGCCAGCTCACCTGGCGGGCAGGGGGCCCTCATGTTGAACACTGAAGCTTTCTTT. It is translated as CASSPGGQGALMLNTEAFF.